Presented here are 22 T cell receptor beta chains from one specimen sequenced in a study of T cell repertoires in cytomegalovirus infection. For these receptors, no antigen is known. TCRdb analysed the reads with MiXCR anew, one entry per CDR3 protein. The data contain roughly 860,000 distinct CDR3 sequences, 30% to 35% of them singletons. The sample consisted of cultured CD8+ T cells from PBMCs, taken from culture after CMV antigen stimulation. The receptors here all came from a human donor in good health (CMV status not recorded). Some clones in this sample may be carry-over from other donors' samples.

A word on this clonotype: This CDR3 fails to terminate in the conserved phenylalanine or tryptophan, so it likely reflects a read error. The rearrangement uses TRBV7-6 and TRBJ1-1; D not certain. V was trimmed by 1 base and J by 1 base, leaving 4 bases between them. Germline CDR1 is SGHVS and CDR2 is FNYEAQ. The CDR3 totals 13 residues. CDR3 in amino acids: CASSLEQNTEAFS. The CDR3 DNA reads TGTGCCAGCAGCTTAGAGCAGAACACTGAAGCTTTCTCT.

The rearrangement uses TRBV7-9 and TRBJ1-6, with 7 bases lining up with TRBD1. CDR1 SEHNR and CDR2 FQNEAQ come from the germline V gene (reference sequence). V was pared by 3 bases and J by 7 bases, with 6 bases of the junction left unmatched. This CDR3 contains 15 residues. The DNA of the CDR3 is TGTGCCAGCAGCTTCGTTAGACAGGGAAATTCACCCCTCCACTTT. This translates into CASSFVRQGNSPLHF. The full variable domain, with the rest looked up from reference TRBV7-9 and TRBJ1-6, is DTGVSQNPRHKITKRGQNVTFRCDPISEHNRLYWYRQTLGQGPEFLTYFQNEAQLEKSRLLSDRFSAERPKGSFSTLEIQRTEQGDSAMYLCASSFVRQGNSPLHFGNGTRLTVT.

This clonotype was observed a single time. The gene calls are TRBV9 and TRBJ2-7, with 7 bases identical to TRBD2. The CDR3 totals 15 residues. V was pared by 6 bases and J by 5 bases, with 14 bases of the junction left unmatched. Per the germline V gene, CDR1 is SGDLS and CDR2 is YYNGEE. CDR3 bases: TGTGCCAGCAACTCCGGGGAACTAGCGAGGCACGAGCAGTACTTC. Translated: CASNSGELARHEQYF. Complete variable domain (other parts from reference TRBV9 and TRBJ2-7): DSGVTQTPKHLITATGQRVTLRCSPRSGDLSVYWYQQSLDQGLQFLIQYYNGEERAKGNILERFSAQQFPDLHSELNLSSLELGDSALYFCASNSGELARHEQYFGPGTRLTVT.

The chain joins TRBV4-1 to TRBJ2-5, with 9 bases matching TRBD1. CDR3 length: 15 residues. With 1 base clipped from V and 5 bases from J, the junction kept 5 bases outside the gene matches. Looked up from germline, CDR1 is MGHRA and CDR2 is YSYEKL. CDR3: CASSQADRGSETQYF. CDR3 bases: TGCGCCAGCAGCCAAGCCGACAGGGGGAGCGAGACCCAGTACTTC.

This clonotype was recorded a few times. The V call is TRBV10-1, the J call TRBJ2-3; no clear D gene. This CDR3 is built from 14 residues. Germline V lookup: CDR1 WNHNN, CDR2 SYGVQD (reference sequence). V dropped 3 bases and J dropped 0 bases, with 7 bases sitting between them. The CDR3 region has the DNA TGCGCCAGCAGTGACAGCCGTAGCACAGATACGCAGTATTTT. Its translation: CASSDSRSTDTQYF.

Concerning this clonotype: The conserved closing phenylalanine or tryptophan is absent in this CDR3, likely reflecting a read error. The V call is TRBV7-4, the J call TRBJ2-7, with D maybe TRBD2 (6 bases). CDR3 size: 13 residues. In germline, CDR1 is SGHVT, CDR2 SQSDAQ. The CDR3 DNA is TGTGTCAGCAGCTTCACGGGGGAGGTGGAGCAGTACTCC. Its translation: CVSSFTGEVEQYS.

The chain employs TRBV6-5 and TRBJ2-1, with 10 bases fitting TRBD1. J was trimmed by 10 bases and V by 1 base; bases with no gene match: 16. Germline V lookup: CDR1 MNHEY, CDR2 SVGAGI. The length of the CDR3 is 18 residues. In DNA form, the CDR3 reads TGTGCCAGCAGTTACTTTACCTCGGGTAGGACAGGGGGTTGGGAGCAGTTCTTC. Amino acids: CASSYFTSGRTGGWEQFF.

This clonotype was seen only a few times. CDR3 DNA sequence: TGTGCCAGCAGCTCCGGGGGGGGACATAGCAATCAGCCCCAGCATTTT. Protein product: CASSSGGGHSNQPQHF. V is TRBV7-2 and J is TRBJ1-5; D might be TRBD1 (6 bases). V lost 4 bases and J lost 0, with 13 bases in between. From germline, CDR1 is SGHTA and CDR2 FQGNSA. The CDR3 contains 16 residues.

This clonotype has just a few counts. The V gene is TRBV7-2, the J gene TRBJ2-3, with D unresolved. Germline V gene lookup returns CDR1 SGHTA and CDR2 FQGNSA. V was pared by 0 bases and J by 3 bases, with 19 bases between. The CDR3 is 18 residues long. The CDR3 sequence: CASSLAGWAYRVTDTQYF. Written as DNA, the CDR3 is TGTGCCAGCAGCTTAGCGGGGTGGGCGTACCGGGTAACAGATACGCAGTATTTT. Variable domain in full (rest from reference TRBV7-2 and TRBJ2-3): GAGVSQSPSNKVTEKGKDVELRCDPISGHTALYWYRQSLGQGLEFLIYFQGNSAPDKSGLPSDRFSAERTGGSVSTLTIQRTQQEDSAVYLCASSLAGWAYRVTDTQYFGPGTRLTVL.

The chain has TRBV6-5 and TRBJ1-3; 7 bases agree with TRBD1. The CDR3 runs to 17 residues. CDR1 and CDR2 (germline): MNHEY, SVGAGI. Trimming at V came to 5 bases and at J to 1 base, leaving 11 bases not matched to a gene. This CDR3 is CASSPLLTGTSGNTIYF. CDR3 in DNA: TGTGCCAGCAGTCCCCTATTGACAGGGACTTCTGGAAACACCATATATTTT.

The table lists this clonotype with a few counts. The chain uses TRBV28 and TRBJ2-7, with TRBD2 matching 8 bases. Trimming at V came to 5 bases and at J to 3 bases, leaving 9 bases not matched to a gene. Germline CDR1 reads MDHEN; CDR2 reads SYDVKM. This CDR3 comprises 15 residues. CDR3 region: CASSGRGGAFYEQYV. CDR3 nucleotide sequence: TGTGCCAGCAGTGGACGGGGGGGGGCCTTCTACGAGCAGTACGTC.

This clonotype occurred many times. V and J are TRBV7-8 and TRBJ1-4, with D unresolved. V gave up 1 base and J gave up 5 bases, with 5 bases separating them. This CDR3 has 13 residues. CDR1 and CDR2 (germline): SGHVS, FQNEAQ. The CDR3 nucleotides are TGTGCCAGCAGCTTAGATAGCAATGAAAAACTGTTTTTT. Its translation: CASSLDSNEKLFF.

In its sample, this clonotype was seen many times. V is TRBV7-2 and J is TRBJ2-7, with D possibly TRBD2 on 6 matching bases. Trimming pared 5 bases from V and 0 bases from J, leaving 11 bases between. CDR1 is SGHTA, CDR2 FQGNSA, per germline. There are 14 residues in the CDR3. CDR3 protein: CASSRGGSSYEQYF. The CDR3 region has the DNA TGTGCCAGCAGCCGAGGAGGGAGCTCCTACGAGCAGTACTTC.

The chain employs TRBV27 and TRBJ1-1; D is uncertain. Germline V gene data show CDR1 as MNHEY and CDR2 as SMNVEV (reference sequence). V was trimmed by 6 bases and J by 6 bases, leaving 14 bases between them. CDR3 length: 13 amino acids. The CDR3 coding sequence is TGTGCCAGCAGGTATAGAGGGAAACCTGAAGCTTTCTTT. Translating gives CASRYRGKPEAFF.

This clonotype showed up many times. The genes are TRBV12-3 or TRBV12-4 and TRBJ2-7; D may be TRBD1 or TRBD2 (5 bases each). V was clipped by 7 bases and J by 2 bases, with 24 bases between them. The CDR3 covers 17 residues. The CDR3 protein is CASTFQASRDGPYEQYF. DNA of the CDR3: TGTGCCAGCACCTTCCAGGCCAGCCGGGACGGACCCTACGAGCAGTACTTC.

This clonotype has more than one count but fewer than ten. The chain links TRBV10-3 to TRBJ2-1, with 13 bases that match TRBD2. Trimming cost V 7 bases and J 4 bases; bases outside gene matches: 4. From germline, CDR1 is ENHRY and CDR2 SYGVKD. This CDR3 is built from 15 residues. Written as DNA, the CDR3 is TGTGCCATCAAAGAGGGACTAGCGGGGTACAATGAGCAGTTCTTC. Its protein product is CAIKEGLAGYNEQFF.

Concerning this clonotype: A junction boundary mismatches the germline segment, possibly from a read error. The J gene is TRBJ2-1, the V gene TRBV7-9; TRBD2 matches 7 bases. The length of the CDR3 is 15 residues. The germline CDR1 and CDR2 sequences are SEHNR and FQNEAQ (reference sequence). DNA of the CDR3: TGTGCTAGCAGCCTAAGACTAGCTACGTCCAATGGGCAGTTCTTC. It is translated as CASSLRLATSNGQFF.

This clonotype was picked up a small number of times. The chain employs TRBV6-2 or TRBV6-3 and TRBJ2-7; 8 bases align to TRBD1. Germline V gene sequence: CDR1 MNHEY, CDR2 SVGEGT. Losses at the gene ends were 1 base for V and 6 bases for J; bases not matched to a gene: 2. The CDR3 covers 13 residues. The CDR3 sequence: CASSYWTGREQYF. For the CDR3, the DNA is TGTGCCAGCAGTTACTGGACAGGGCGCGAGCAGTACTTC.

The genes are TRBV7-6 and TRBJ2-2; D ambiguous. V was cut by 1 base and J by 7 bases, with 7 bases left in between. CDR1 is SGHVS, CDR2 FNYEAQ, per germline. This CDR3 has 13 residues. CDR3 region: CASSLEVGGELFF. The CDR3, as DNA: TGTGCCAGCAGCTTAGAGGTCGGCGGGGAGCTGTTTTTT.

This clonotype has more than one count but fewer than ten. This chain links TRBV7-9 with TRBJ2-3; 11 bases agree with TRBD1. The CDR3 has 19 amino acids. The trim removed 6 bases at V and 0 bases at J, leaving 14 bases unmatched. Per germline, CDR1 SEHNR and CDR2 FQNEAQ (reference sequence). CDR3 region: CASRSDRGRPSPSTDTQYF. CDR3 nucleotides: TGTGCCAGCAGGTCGGACAGGGGGCGTCCTAGTCCTAGCACAGATACGCAGTATTTT.

This clonotype has only a few counts. The chain employs TRBV6-2 or TRBV6-3 and TRBJ1-2, with D possibly TRBD1 on 6 matching bases. V lost 5 bases and J lost 4, with 17 bases in between. The CDR3 consists of 15 residues. CDR1 MNHEY and CDR2 SVGEGT come from the germline V gene. CDR3 DNA sequence: TGTGCCAGCAGTCTGCTAACTGGACAGATCTATGGCTACACCTTC. Translating it yields CASSLLTGQIYGYTF.

Concerning this clonotype itself: No DNA is shown, since the ends of the CDR3 on it are uncertain; the CDR3 is the one TCRdb lists. The chain recombines TRBV5-4 with TRBJ2-1; the table's D call, TRBD1, has no DNA check behind it. Termini included, the CDR3 measures 15 amino acids. Germline CDR1 and CDR2: SGHNT and YYREEE (reference sequence). The CDR3 sequence: CASSSSGQPRNGQFF.